Below, 25 T cell receptor beta chains from the same sample are listed, as sequenced in a study of blood T cell repertoires in COVID-19. The protocol was immunoSEQ multiplex PCR, while the TCRdb copy is restricted to in-frame clones and leaves out a portion. The sample consists of some 350,000 clones, over 70% of them appearing once. Specimen: PBMCs or T cells enriched from blood (not recorded which). The receptors originated from a man under 40 who had recovered from COVID-19.

The J gene is TRBJ1-5, the V gene TRBV6-2 or TRBV6-3, with TRBD1 as a possible D gene (6 bases). This CDR3 region has 16 residues. V lost 6 bases to trimming and J lost 4 bases, with 19 bases between them. Per germline, CDR1 MNHEY and CDR2 SVGEGT. DNA for the CDR3: TGTGCCAGCAGCCGCCCCCGGGGGGCGGCGAATCAGCCCCAGCATTTT. Amino acid sequence: CASSRPRGAANQPQHF.

The J gene is TRBJ1-5, the V gene TRBV10-2, with a possible D match to TRBD1 (5 bases). Germline values: CDR1 WSHSY, CDR2 SAAADI. Trimming left V 2 bases short and J 6 bases short, with 8 bases between. The CDR3 contains 13 residues. The CDR3 nucleotides are TGCGCCAGCAGTGAGGGGGCCTTTCAGCCCCAGCATTTT. Its protein product is CASSEGAFQPQHF.

The chain has TRBV6-4 and TRBJ1-1, with 9 bases that match TRBD1. Per germline, CDR1 MRHNA and CDR2 SNTAGT. The junction had 3 bases not matched to a gene; V was cut back by 2 bases and J by 5 bases. The CDR3 extends over 14 amino acids. CDR3 amino acids: CASSDTDRGTEAFF. The CDR3 DNA reads TGTGCCAGCAGTGACACTGACAGGGGGACTGAAGCTTTCTTT.

The chain has TRBV5-4 and TRBJ1-1, with D uncertain. CDR1 SGHNT and CDR2 YYREEE come from the germline V gene (reference sequence). Trimming stripped 1 base from V and 1 base from J, with 8 bases between. This CDR3 is 14 amino acids long. For the CDR3, the DNA is TGTGCCAGCAGCTTGTACACCACGAACACTGAAGCTTTCTTT. Its protein product is CASSLYTTNTEAFF.

The rearrangement joins TRBV19 to TRBJ1-6; D not resolved. The germline V gene has CDR1 LNHDA and CDR2 SQIVND (reference sequence). V was shortened by 4 bases and J by 3 bases, with 16 bases between the two germline ends. The CDR3 has 17 amino acids. The DNA for the CDR3 is TGTGCCAGTAGTACCCTGGGCCCCGAAGGCTATAATTCACCCCTCCACTTT. As protein: CASSTLGPEGYNSPLHF.

J is TRBJ2-3 and V is TRBV2, with TRBD2 matching over 8 bases. CDR1 is SNHLY, CDR2 FYNNEI, per germline. The CDR3 has 14 residues. With 5 bases clipped from V and 2 bases from J, the junction kept 3 bases outside the gene matches. The CDR3 here is CASSLAGFTDTQYF. For the CDR3, the DNA is TGTGCCAGCAGTCTAGCGGGTTTCACAGATACGCAGTATTTT.

CDR3 DNA sequence: TGTGCCACCAGCACCCATGGACAGGGGAATGAAAAACTGTTTTTT. Residues: CATSTHGQGNEKLFF. The chain links TRBV15 to TRBJ1-4, with 9 bases matching TRBD1. Germline CDR1 is LNHNV and CDR2 is YYDKDF (reference sequence). The CDR3 has 15 amino acids. The J segment lost 5 bases and the V segment lost 4 bases, leaving 5 bases of the junction unmatched.

The rearrangement joins TRBV6-4 to TRBJ1-5; the match to TRBD1 covers 10 bases. CDR1 and CDR2 (germline): MRHNA, SNTAGT. The CDR3 length is 16 residues. Trimming cost V 2 bases and J 7 bases; bases outside gene matches: 8. The CDR3 DNA is TGTGCCAGCAGTGACCCGGGACAGGGGCCCGAACAGCCCCAGCATTTT. Translating it yields CASSDPGQGPEQPQHF.

The chain recombines TRBV5-4 with TRBJ2-2, with TRBD1 matching over 9 bases. Germline values: CDR1 SGHNT, CDR2 YYREEE (reference sequence). V gave up 4 bases and J gave up 3 bases; unmatched junction bases: 4. CDR3 size: 15 residues. CDR3 DNA sequence: TGTGCCAGCAGCCCGAGACAGGGGGACACCGGGGAGCTGTTTTTT. It encodes CASSPRQGDTGELFF.

This chain uses TRBV19 with TRBJ1-5, with a possible D match to TRBD1 (6 bases). The CDR3 is 14 residues long. Germline values: CDR1 LNHDA, CDR2 SQIVND (reference sequence). V gave up 1 base and J gave up 3 bases, with 7 bases separating them. In DNA form, the CDR3 reads TGTGCCAGTAGTATAGGGACAGACAATCAGCCCCAGCATTTT. This codes for CASSIGTDNQPQHF.

This chain uses TRBV6-1 with TRBJ2-7; 7 bases align to TRBD1. Per the germline V gene, CDR1 is MNHNS and CDR2 is SASEGT. Trimming at V came to 2 bases and at J to 5 bases, leaving 9 bases not matched to a gene. CDR3 size: 15 residues. As DNA, the CDR3 is TGTGCCAGCAGTGAAACCTCGCTCCAGGGGGACGAGCAGTACTTC. Translating gives CASSETSLQGDEQYF.

Concerning this clone: The junction and the germline gene differ at one end; a read error may be behind it. The rearrangement uses TRBV28 and TRBJ1-1; D is unclear. The germline V gene encodes CDR1 MDHEN and CDR2 SYDVKM. The CDR3 runs 11 residues. DNA for the CDR3: TGTGCCAGCAGTTTGAACAGTGAAGCTTTCTTT. Translation gives CASSLNSEAFF. The full variable domain, with the rest looked up from reference TRBV28 and TRBJ1-1, is DVKVTQSSRYLVKRTGEKVFLECVQDMDHENMFWYRQDPGLGLRLIYFSYDVKMKEKGDIPEGYSVSREKKERFSLILESASTNQTSMYLCASSLNSEAFFGQGTRLTVV.

The genes are TRBV28 and TRBJ1-2; D call uncertain. Germline CDR1 and CDR2: MDHEN and SYDVKM. Between the trimmed V and J ends, which lost 3 bases and 4 bases, there was a span of 6 bases. The CDR3 length is 12 residues. This chain's CDR3 is CASSFLSYGYTF. The CDR3, as DNA: TGTGCCAGCAGTTTTCTATCCTATGGCTACACCTTC.

The genes are TRBV9 and TRBJ2-1; 11 nucleotides align to TRBD2. Trimming took 4 bases from V and 4 from J; bases not matched to a gene: 7. Germline V gene lookup returns CDR1 SGDLS and CDR2 YYNGEE. This CDR3 is 16 amino acids long. CDR3 region: CASSTTGLAVYNEQFF. The CDR3 DNA reads as TGTGCCAGCAGCACCACGGGACTAGCGGTTTACAATGAGCAGTTCTTC.

This chain connects TRBV7-8 to TRBJ2-1, with D maybe TRBD1 (5 bases). The CDR3 is made up of 17 amino acids. The V end was cut by 5 bases, the J end by 1 base, with 18 bases between. Germline CDR1 is SGHVS and CDR2 is FQNEAQ. The CDR3 coding sequence is TGTGCCAGCAGCATACCAGGGAATCCTCGGTCCTACAATGAGCAGTTCTTC. Translating gives CASSIPGNPRSYNEQFF.

As regards this clone: At the DNA level, this CDR3 is encoded by other sequences in the same sample as well. The rearrangement uses TRBV27 and TRBJ2-1, with D tentatively TRBD2 (5 bases). Germline V gives CDR1 MNHEY, CDR2 SMNVEV (reference sequence). The CDR3 loop spans 14 amino acids. V was clipped by 6 bases and J by 4 bases, with 13 bases between them. The CDR3 region is CASSRLASYNEQFF. Here the CDR3 DNA reads TGTGCCAGCAGCCGGCTAGCTTCGTACAATGAGCAGTTCTTC.

The chain links TRBV7-9 to TRBJ1-1; no definite D call. The V gene lost 4 bases and the J gene lost 4 bases, with 10 bases spanning the gap. The germline V gene has CDR1 SEHNR and CDR2 FQNEAQ (reference sequence). This CDR3 is built from 13 residues. The CDR3, as DNA: TGTGCCAGCAGCTATAGTTCGGGCACTGAAGCTTTCTTT. Its protein is CASSYSSGTEAFF.

The CDR3 here is CASSTTSGGWTGELFF. CDR3 coding DNA: TGTGCCAGCAGCACGACTAGCGGGGGTTGGACCGGGGAGCTGTTTTTT. This rearrangement joins TRBV9 to TRBJ2-2; the match to TRBD2 covers 12 bases. Trimming removed 4 bases from V and 5 bases from J; junction bases left unmatched: 6. The germline V gene has CDR1 SGDLS and CDR2 YYNGEE. The CDR3 extends over 16 amino acids. The entire variable domain, with the rest obtained from reference TRBV9 and TRBJ2-2, is as follows: DSGVTQTPKHLITATGQRVTLRCSPRSGDLSVYWYQQSLDQGLQFLIQYYNGEERAKGNILERFSAQQFPDLHSELNLSSLELGDSALYFCASSTTSGGWTGELFFGEGSRLTVL.

The rearrangement uses TRBV7-9 and TRBJ1-5, with D uncertain. The CDR3 contains 13 residues. V was shortened by 5 bases and J by 11 bases, with 16 bases between the two germline ends. Germline V gene data show CDR1 as SEHNR and CDR2 as FQNEAQ (reference sequence). The CDR3 DNA reads as TGTGCCAGCAGCACTATAGACCACCTGGCCCAGCATTTT. This translates into CASSTIDHLAQHF.

Of note for this clone: The junction does not match germline at one end; this may be a read error. The CDR3 bases are TGCGCCCGCAGCTTGGGGGCTCAGGGGGGATATAGCAATCAGCCCCAGCATTTT. Amino acids: CARSLGAQGGYSNQPQHF. The V gene is TRBV5-1, the J gene TRBJ1-5, with 7 bases lining up with TRBD1. Germline CDR1 SGHRS, CDR2 YFSETQ. The CDR3 is made up of 18 amino acids.

J is TRBJ1-1 and V is TRBV4-2, with D possibly matching TRBD1 (5 bases). CDR1 LGHNA and CDR2 YNFKEQ come from the germline V gene. The V end was cut by 0 bases, the J end by 5 bases, with 10 bases between. There are 14 residues in the CDR3. The chain's CDR3 is CASSQDGGSTEAFF. Here the CDR3 DNA reads TGTGCCAGCAGCCAAGATGGGGGGTCAACTGAAGCTTTCTTT.

This clone was observed a single time. V usage is TRBV11-2 and J usage is TRBJ2-3, with 9 bases matching TRBD1. Germline values: CDR1 SGHAT, CDR2 FQNNGV. The CDR3 consists of 15 residues. J lost 3 bases, V lost 5 bases, and 6 bases had no gene match. CDR3 sequence (DNA): TGTGCCAGCAGCCAGGGACAGGGACTAACAGATACGCAGTATTTT. This gives the protein CASSQGQGLTDTQYF.

Here the CDR3 reads CASSEADTSNYGYTF. CDR3 nucleotide sequence: TGTGCCAGCAGTGAAGCGGACACATCTAACTATGGCTACACCTTC. This sequence joins TRBV6-1 and TRBJ1-2; a weak D match, TRBD1 (5 bases). The length of the CDR3 is 15 residues. V was pared by 0 bases and J by 0 bases, with 8 bases between. Per the germline V gene, CDR1 is MNHNS and CDR2 is SASEGT.

The chain is built from TRBV5-8 and TRBJ2-7; TRBD1 is a possible D gene (5 bases). The CDR3 has 11 amino acids. Between the trimmed V and J ends, which lost 7 bases and 10 bases, there was a span of 15 bases. Germline V gives CDR1 SGHTS, CDR2 YDEGEE. This CDR3 is CASRGQVGQYF. As DNA, the CDR3 is TGTGCCAGCCGTGGACAAGTGGGTCAGTACTTC.

This chain uses TRBV5-1 with TRBJ2-7; D perhaps matches TRBD1 (5 bases). CDR3 length: 13 residues. V gave up 3 bases and J gave up 3 bases, with 10 bases separating them. Germline V CDR1 and CDR2: SGHRS, YFSETQ. CDR3 residues: CASSSDGHYEQYF. CDR3 DNA: TGCGCCAGCAGCTCCGACGGACACTACGAGCAGTACTTC.